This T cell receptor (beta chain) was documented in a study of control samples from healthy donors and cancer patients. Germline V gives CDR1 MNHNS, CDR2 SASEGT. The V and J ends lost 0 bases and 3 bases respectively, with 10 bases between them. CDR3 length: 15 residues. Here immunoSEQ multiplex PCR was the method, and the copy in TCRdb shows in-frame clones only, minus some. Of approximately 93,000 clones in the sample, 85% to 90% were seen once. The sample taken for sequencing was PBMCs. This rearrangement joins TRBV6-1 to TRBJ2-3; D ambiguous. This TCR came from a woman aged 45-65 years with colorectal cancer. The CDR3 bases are TGTGCCAGCAGTGAAGCTTACAGTGGAACAGATACGCAGTATTTT. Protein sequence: CASSEAYSGTDTQYF.